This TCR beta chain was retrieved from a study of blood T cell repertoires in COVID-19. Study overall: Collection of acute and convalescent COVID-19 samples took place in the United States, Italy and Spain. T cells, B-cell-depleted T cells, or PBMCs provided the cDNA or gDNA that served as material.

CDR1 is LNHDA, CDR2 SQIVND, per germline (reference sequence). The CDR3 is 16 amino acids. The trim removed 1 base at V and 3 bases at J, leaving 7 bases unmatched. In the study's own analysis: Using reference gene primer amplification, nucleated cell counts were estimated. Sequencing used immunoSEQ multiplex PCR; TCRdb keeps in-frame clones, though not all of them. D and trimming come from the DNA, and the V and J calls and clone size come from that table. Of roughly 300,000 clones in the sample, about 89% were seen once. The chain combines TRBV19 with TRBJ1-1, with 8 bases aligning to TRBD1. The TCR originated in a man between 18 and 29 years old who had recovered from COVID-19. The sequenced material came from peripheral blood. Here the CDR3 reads CASSIAGGWGDTEAFF. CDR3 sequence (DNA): TGTGCCAGTAGTATAGCAGGGGGCTGGGGCGACACTGAAGCTTTCTTT.